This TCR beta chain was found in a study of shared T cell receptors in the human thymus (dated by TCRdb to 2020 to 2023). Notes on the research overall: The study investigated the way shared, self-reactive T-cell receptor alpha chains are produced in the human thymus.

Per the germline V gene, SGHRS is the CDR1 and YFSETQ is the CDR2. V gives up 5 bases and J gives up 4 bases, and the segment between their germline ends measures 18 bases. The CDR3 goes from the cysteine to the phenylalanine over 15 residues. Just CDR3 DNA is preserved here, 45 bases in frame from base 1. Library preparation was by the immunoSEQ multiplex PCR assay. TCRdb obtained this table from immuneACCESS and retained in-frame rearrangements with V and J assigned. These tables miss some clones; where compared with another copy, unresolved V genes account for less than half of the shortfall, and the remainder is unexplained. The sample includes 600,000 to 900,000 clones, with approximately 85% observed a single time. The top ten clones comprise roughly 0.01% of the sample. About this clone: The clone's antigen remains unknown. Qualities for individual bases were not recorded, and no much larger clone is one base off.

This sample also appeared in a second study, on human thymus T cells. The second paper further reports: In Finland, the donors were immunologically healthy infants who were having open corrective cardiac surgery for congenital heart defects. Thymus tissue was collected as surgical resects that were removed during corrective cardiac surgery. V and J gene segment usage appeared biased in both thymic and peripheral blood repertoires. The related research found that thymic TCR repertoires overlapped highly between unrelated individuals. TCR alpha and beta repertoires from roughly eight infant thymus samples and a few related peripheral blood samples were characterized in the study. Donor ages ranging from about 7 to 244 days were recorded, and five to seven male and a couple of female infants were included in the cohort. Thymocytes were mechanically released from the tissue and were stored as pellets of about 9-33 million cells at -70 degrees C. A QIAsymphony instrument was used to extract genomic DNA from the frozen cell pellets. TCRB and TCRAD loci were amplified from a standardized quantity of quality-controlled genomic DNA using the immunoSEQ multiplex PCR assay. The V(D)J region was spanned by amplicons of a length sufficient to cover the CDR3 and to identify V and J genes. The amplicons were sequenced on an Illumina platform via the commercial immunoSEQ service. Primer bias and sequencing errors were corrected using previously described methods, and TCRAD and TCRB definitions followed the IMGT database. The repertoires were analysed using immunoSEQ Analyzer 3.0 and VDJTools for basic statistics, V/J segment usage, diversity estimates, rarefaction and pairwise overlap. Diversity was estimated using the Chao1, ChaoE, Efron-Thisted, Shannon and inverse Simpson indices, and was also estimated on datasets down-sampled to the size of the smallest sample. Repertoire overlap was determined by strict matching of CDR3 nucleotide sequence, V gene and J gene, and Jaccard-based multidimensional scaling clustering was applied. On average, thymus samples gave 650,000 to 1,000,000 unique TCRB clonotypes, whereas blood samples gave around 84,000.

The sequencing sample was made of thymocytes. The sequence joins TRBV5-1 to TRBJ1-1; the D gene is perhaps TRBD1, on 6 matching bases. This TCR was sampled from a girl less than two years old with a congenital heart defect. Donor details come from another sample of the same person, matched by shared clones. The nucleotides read TGCGCCAGCAGAAGGACAGAGAAATGGGGCACTGAAGCTTTCTTT. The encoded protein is CASRRTEKWGTEAFF.